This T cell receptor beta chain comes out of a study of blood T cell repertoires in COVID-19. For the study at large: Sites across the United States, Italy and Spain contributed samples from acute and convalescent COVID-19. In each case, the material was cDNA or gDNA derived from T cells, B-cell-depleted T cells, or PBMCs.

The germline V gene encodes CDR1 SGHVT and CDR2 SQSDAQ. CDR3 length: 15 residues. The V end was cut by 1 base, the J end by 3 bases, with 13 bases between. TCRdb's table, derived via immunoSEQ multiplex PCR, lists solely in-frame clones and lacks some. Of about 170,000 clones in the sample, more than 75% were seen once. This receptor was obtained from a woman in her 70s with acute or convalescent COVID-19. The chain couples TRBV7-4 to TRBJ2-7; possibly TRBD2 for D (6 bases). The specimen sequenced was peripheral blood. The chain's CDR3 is CASSLGGVGYYEQYF. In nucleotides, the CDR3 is TGTGCCAGCAGCTTAGGGGGGGTCGGATACTACGAGCAGTACTTC.